This TCR beta chain was identified in a study of CD8 T cells in ankylosing spondylitis. One entry per CDR3 protein, called by TCRdb with MiXCR from the 5' RACE reads. This repertoire shows 300,000 to 350,000 distinct CDR3 sequences, around a tenth found once; its top ten account for 9.1%. CDR1 is SGHTA and CDR2 is FQGNSA in the germline V gene. Trimming shortened V by 5 bases and J by 3 bases, and 14 bases separated the two germline ends. The CDR3 extends over 14 amino acids. This clonotype appeared many times. This chain joins TRBV7-2 and TRBJ2-7; the D gene is possibly TRBD2 (6 bases). The origin of this receptor is a female donor with ankylosing spondylitis or in good health (not recorded which). Specimen: blood, either unsorted or a sorted T cell fraction (not recorded which). This CDR3 is CASSSRRDLYEQYF. CDR3 DNA sequence: TGTGCCAGCAGCAGTAGGCGGGATCTCTACGAGCAGTACTTC.